This T cell receptor (beta chain) was observed in a study of T cell responses to AZD1222 COVID-19 vaccine. Profiled with immunoSEQ multiplex PCR; TCRdb holds only in-frame clones, not every one. The sample includes fewer than 130,000 clones, nearly 90% of them seen just once. Sequencing used peripheral blood, obtained on day 0 of AZD1222 vaccination. This receptor was obtained from an adult in good health.

The CDR3 here is CASSQMGAVTYEQYF. The CDR3 DNA reads TGTGCCAGCAGCCAAATGGGGGCTGTCACCTACGAGCAGTACTTC. J is TRBJ2-7 and V is TRBV3-1 (or the pseudogene TRBV3-2); weak D call: TRBD1 (6 bases). CDR3 size: 15 residues. From germline, CDR1 is LGHDT and CDR2 YNNKEL (reference sequence). Between the trimmed V and J ends, which lost 2 bases and 2 bases, there was a span of 13 bases.